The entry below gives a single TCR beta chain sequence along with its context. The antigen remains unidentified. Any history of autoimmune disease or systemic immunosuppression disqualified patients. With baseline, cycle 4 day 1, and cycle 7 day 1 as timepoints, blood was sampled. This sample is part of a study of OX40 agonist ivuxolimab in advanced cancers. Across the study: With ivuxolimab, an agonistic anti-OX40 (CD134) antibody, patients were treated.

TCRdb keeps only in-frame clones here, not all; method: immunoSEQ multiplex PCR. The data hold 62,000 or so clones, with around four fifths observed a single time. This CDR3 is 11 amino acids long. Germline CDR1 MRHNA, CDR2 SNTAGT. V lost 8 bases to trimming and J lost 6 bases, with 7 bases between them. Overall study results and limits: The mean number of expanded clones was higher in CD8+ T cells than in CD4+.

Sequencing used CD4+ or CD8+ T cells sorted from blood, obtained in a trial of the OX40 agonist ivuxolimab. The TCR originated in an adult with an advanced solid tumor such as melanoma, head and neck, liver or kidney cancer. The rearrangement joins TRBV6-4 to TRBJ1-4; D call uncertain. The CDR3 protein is CASGPYEKLFF. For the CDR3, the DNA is TGTGCCAGCGGACCATATGAAAAACTGTTTTTT.